This T cell receptor (beta chain) appears in the sequencing data of a study of blood T cell repertoires in COVID-19. Source study methods: Estimation of nucleated cell counts was performed using reference gene primer amplification. The table came from immunoSEQ multiplex PCR; TCRdb's copy has only in-frame clones and leaves some out. Clone size and the V and J calls come from that table; the DNA yielded D and trimming. The top ten hold approximately 1.2% of the sample, which has about 270,000 clones, about 91% seen once. Germline V gene data show CDR1 as SGHTA and CDR2 as FQGNSA. The CDR3 is made up of 18 amino acids. With V trimmed by 1 base and J by 7 bases, 13 bases remained unmatched.

Sequenced material: PBMCs or T cells enriched from blood (not recorded which). The clonotype comes from a woman aged 40 to 49 with acute COVID-19. This chain joins TRBV7-2 and TRBJ2-1; 10 bases are shared with TRBD2. CDR3 in amino acids: CASSLGLASGRTRNEQFF. In DNA, the CDR3 is TGTGCCAGCAGCTTAGGTCTGGCTAGCGGGAGAACGAGGAATGAGCAGTTCTTC.